This TCR beta chain appears in the sequencing data of a study of post-analysis software for immune sequencing data. At the level of the study: Disease courses included relapsing-remitting, secondary progressive and progressive-relapsing multiple sclerosis.

Notes on the study in general: Several TRBV segments, TRBV5-6, TRBV5-1 and TRBV20-1 among them, were found more frequent in patients than controls. Clustering by F measure revealed strong co-clustering among samples prepared together in one batch. Controls' normalized Chao1 diversity significantly exceeded that of multiple sclerosis patients.

Concerning this clonotype itself: Antigen: not known.

cDNA libraries for TCR beta contained unique molecular identifiers. Each sample of roughly 0.9 to 11 million input T cells yielded 500,000 or so cDNA molecules, so each molecule approximated one T cell. TCRdb itself ran the PCR reads through MiXCR, one entry per CDR3 protein. The table has approximately 770,000 distinct CDR3 sequences, 35% to 55% seen once; the top ten hold roughly 4.5%. The germline V and J ends were trimmed by 7 bases and 3 bases, with 16 bases remaining between them. This CDR3 region has 16 residues. The sequence came from a girl aged 10-17 years with multiple sclerosis. The sequenced sample consisted of blood. This sequence joins TRBV12-3 or TRBV12-4 and TRBJ2-6; D is possibly TRBD1 (5 bases). CDR3 bases: TGTGCCAGCACCTTGGGGCTGTGGGGTGGGGCCAACGTCCTGACTTTC. Translation: CASTLGLWGGANVLTF.